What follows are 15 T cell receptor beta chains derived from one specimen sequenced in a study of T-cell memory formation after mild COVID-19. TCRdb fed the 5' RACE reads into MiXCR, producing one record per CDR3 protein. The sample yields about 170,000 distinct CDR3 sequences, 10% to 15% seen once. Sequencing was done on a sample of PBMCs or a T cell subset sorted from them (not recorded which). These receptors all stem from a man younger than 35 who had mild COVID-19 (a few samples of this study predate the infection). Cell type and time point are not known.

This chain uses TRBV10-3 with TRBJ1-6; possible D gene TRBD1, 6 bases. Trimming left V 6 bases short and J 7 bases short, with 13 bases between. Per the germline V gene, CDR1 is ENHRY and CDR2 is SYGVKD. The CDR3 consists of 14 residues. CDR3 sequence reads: CAISAGVRNSPLHF. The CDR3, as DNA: TGTGCCATCAGCGCAGGGGTTCGGAATTCACCCCTCCACTTT.

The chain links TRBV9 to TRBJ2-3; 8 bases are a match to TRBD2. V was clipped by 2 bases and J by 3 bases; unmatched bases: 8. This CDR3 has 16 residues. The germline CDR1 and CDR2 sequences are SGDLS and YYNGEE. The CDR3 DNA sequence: TGTGCCAGCAGCGTCGACGGCGGGGGGACGACAGATACGCAGTATTTT. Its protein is CASSVDGGGTTDTQYF. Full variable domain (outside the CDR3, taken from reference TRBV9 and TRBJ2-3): DSGVTQTPKHLITATGQRVTLRCSPRSGDLSVYWYQQSLDQGLQFLIQYYNGEERAKGNILERFSAQQFPDLHSELNLSSLELGDSALYFCASSVDGGGTTDTQYFGPGTRLTVL.

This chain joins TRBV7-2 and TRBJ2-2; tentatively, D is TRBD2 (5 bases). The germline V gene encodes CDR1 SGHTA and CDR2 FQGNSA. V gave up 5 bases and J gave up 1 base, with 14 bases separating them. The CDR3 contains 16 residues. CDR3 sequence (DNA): TGTGCCAGCAGCCCTCGATCCCGGGGGAACACCGGGGAGCTGTTTTTT. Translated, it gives CASSPRSRGNTGELFF. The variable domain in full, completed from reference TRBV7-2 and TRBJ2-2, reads GAGVSQSPSNKVTEKGKDVELRCDPISGHTALYWYRQSLGQGLEFLIYFQGNSAPDKSGLPSDRFSAERTGGSVSTLTIQRTQQEDSAVYLCASSPRSRGNTGELFFGEGSRLTVL.

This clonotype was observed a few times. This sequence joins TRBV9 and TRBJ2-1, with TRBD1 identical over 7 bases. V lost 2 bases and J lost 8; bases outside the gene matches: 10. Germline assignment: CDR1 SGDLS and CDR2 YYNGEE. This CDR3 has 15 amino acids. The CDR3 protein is CASSVQTGYYDEQFF. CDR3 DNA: TGTGCCAGCAGCGTCCAGACAGGGTACTATGATGAGCAGTTCTTC. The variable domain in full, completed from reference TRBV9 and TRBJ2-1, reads DSGVTQTPKHLITATGQRVTLRCSPRSGDLSVYWYQQSLDQGLQFLIQYYNGEERAKGNILERFSAQQFPDLHSELNLSSLELGDSALYFCASSVQTGYYDEQFFGPGTRLTVL.

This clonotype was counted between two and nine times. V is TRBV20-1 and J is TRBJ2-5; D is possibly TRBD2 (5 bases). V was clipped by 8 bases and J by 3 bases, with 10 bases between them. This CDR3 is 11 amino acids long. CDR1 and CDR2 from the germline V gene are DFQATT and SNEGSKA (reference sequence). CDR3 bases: TGCAGTCCGGACGGGAAAGAGACCCAGTACTTC. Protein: CSPDGKETQYF.

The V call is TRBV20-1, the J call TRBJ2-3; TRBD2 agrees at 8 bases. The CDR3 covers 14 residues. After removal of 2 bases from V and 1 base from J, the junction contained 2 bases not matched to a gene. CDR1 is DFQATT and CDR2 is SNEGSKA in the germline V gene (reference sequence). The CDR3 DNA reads TGCAGTGCTAGAAATAGCGGGGGCACAGATACGCAGTATTTT. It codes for CSARNSGGTDTQYF.

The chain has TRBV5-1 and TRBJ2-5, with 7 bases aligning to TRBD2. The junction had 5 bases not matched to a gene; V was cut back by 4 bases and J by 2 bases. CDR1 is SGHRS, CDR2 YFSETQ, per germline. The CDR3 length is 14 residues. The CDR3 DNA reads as TGCGCCAGCAGCCACCTAGCGGCGCAAGAGACCCAGTACTTC. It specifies CASSHLAAQETQYF.

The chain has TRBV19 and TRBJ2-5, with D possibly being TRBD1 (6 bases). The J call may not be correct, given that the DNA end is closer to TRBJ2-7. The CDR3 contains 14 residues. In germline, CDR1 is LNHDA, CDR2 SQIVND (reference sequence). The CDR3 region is CASRYGGSSYEQYF. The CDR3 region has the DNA TGTGCCAGTCGGTATGGGGGCTCTTCCTACGAGCAGTACTTC.

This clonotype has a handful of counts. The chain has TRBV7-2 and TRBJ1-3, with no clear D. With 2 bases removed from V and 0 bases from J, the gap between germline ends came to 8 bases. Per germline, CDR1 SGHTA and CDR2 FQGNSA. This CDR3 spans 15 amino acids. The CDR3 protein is CASSLYSDSGNTIYF. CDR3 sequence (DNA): TGTGCCAGCAGCTTATATTCAGACTCTGGAAACACCATATATTTT.

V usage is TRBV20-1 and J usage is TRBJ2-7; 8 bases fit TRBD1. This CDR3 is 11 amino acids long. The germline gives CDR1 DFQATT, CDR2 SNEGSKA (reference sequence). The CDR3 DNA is TGCATCTCAGCACAGGGGGACGAGCAGTACGTC. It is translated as CISAQGDEQYV.

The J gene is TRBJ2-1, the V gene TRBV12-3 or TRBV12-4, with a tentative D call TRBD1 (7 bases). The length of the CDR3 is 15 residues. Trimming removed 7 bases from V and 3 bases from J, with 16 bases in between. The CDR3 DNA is TGTGCCAGCACCCCCCAGGGGGGTCTCTACAATGAGCAGTTCTTC. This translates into CASTPQGGLYNEQFF.

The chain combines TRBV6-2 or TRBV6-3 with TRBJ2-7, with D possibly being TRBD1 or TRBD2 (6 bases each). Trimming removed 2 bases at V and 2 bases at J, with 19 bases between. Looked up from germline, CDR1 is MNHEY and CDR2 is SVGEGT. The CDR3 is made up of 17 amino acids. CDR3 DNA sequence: TGTGCCAGCAGTTACAGACGGGGGCGACTACTCCCCTACGAGCAGTACTTC. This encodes CASSYRRGRLLPYEQYF.

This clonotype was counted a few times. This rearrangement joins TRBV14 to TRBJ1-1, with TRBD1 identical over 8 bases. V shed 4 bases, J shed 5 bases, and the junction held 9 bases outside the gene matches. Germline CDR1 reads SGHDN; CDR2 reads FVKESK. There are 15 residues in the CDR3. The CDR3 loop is CASSPWTGWGTEAFF. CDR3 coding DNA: TGTGCCAGCAGCCCCTGGACAGGGTGGGGGACTGAAGCTTTCTTT.

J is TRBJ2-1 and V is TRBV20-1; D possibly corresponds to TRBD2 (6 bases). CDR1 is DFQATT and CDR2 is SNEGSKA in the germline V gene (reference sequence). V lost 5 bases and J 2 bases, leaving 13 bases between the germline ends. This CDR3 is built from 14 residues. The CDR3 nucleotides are TGCAGTGCTGTTGGGGGAGGCACCTACAATGAGCAGTTCTTC. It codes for CSAVGGGTYNEQFF.

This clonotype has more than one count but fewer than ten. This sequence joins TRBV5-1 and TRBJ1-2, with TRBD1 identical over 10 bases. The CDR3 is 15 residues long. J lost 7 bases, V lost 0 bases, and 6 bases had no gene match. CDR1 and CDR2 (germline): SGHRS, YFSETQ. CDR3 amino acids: CASSLGDRGQSGYTF. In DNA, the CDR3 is TGCGCCAGCAGCTTGGGGGACAGGGGTCAATCTGGCTACACCTTC.